The source of this TCR beta chain is a study of tumor and adjacent non-tumor tissue in lung cancer. About the research overall: The cohort had around eleven adenocarcinoma, a couple of squamous cell and 1 small cell patients.

This sample's RNA came from whole unsorted tissue. CDR1 is MDHEN and CDR2 is SYDVKM in the germline V gene. The CDR3 extends over 21 amino acids. V shed 3 bases and J shed 7 bases, with 36 bases lying between them. TCRbeta libraries were built with three rounds of nested PCR, modified from ARM-PCR. TCRdb passed the multiplex PCR reads through MiXCR, listing each CDR3 protein once. The sample consists of over 85,000 distinct CDR3 sequences, 84% of them appearing once. Sequencing input: lung tumor tissue. The rearrangement uses TRBV28 and TRBJ2-5; either TRBD1 or TRBD2 may supply D (6 bases each). The source of this sequence is a man aged 65 to 85 with non-small cell lung cancer. The chain's CDR3 is CASSFQTGWTQGLDPLGTQYF. The CDR3 coding sequence is TGTGCCAGCAGTTTCCAAACGGGGTGGACACAGGGACTGGACCCCCTAGGGACCCAGTACTTC.